Below are 3 T cell receptor beta chains sequenced from a single sample in a study of shared T cell receptors in the human thymus. Method: immunoSEQ multiplex PCR; TCRdb's copy keeps in-frame clones and lacks some. The table lists under 700,000 clones, 78% of them singletons, with 0.013% in the top ten. These sequences were also reported in another study, on human thymus T cells.

What was sequenced was thymocytes. The receptors were gathered from a boy younger than two with a congenital heart defect.

The gene calls are TRBV29-1 and TRBJ2-5; no definite D call. The CDR3 spans 11 residues. Germline V gene lookup returns CDR1 SQVTM and CDR2 ANQGSEA. Deletions cut 5 bases from V and 1 base from J, with 5 bases between. CDR3 DNA sequence: TGCAGCGTTCCGTTCCAAGAGACCCAGTACTTC. It is translated as CSVPFQETQYF.

This clone was seen once. V is TRBV4-3 and J is TRBJ2-5, with a tentative D call TRBD2 (6 bases). Germline CDR1 reads LGHNA; CDR2 reads YSLEER. The germline V and J ends were trimmed by 0 bases and 1 base, with 6 bases remaining between them. The CDR3 runs 14 residues. The CDR3 is CASSQEEGQETQYF. CDR3 bases: TGCGCCAGCAGCCAAGAGGAGGGCCAAGAGACCCAGTACTTC.

The chain has TRBV14 and TRBJ2-7; D perhaps matches TRBD2 (6 bases). CDR3 size: 17 residues. Trimming left V 4 bases short and J 0 bases short, with 19 bases between. Germline V CDR1 and CDR2: SGHDN, FVKESK. The CDR3 loop is CASSPTLVGEASYEQYF. The CDR3 DNA reads TGTGCCAGCAGCCCAACCCTAGTGGGGGAGGCCTCCTACGAGCAGTACTTC.